What follows is one TCR beta chain and its context. Antigen specificity is unknown. This sample is part of a study of human T cells and chemical hapten exposure. General study points: Patch test score rose with PT1 expanded TCRs, significant at 8, 16, 32, not 4.

Time point of the sample: patch test 3, about 24 weeks after DPC sensitization. Treatment indicated: therapeutic diphenylcyclopropenone sensitization with weekly scalp DPC. What the library attached to individual cDNA molecules were unique molecular identifiers. From the RACE reads, TCRdb called clonotypes with MiXCR, one entry per CDR3 protein. This sample has about 160,000 distinct CDR3 sequences, with 25% to 35% found just once. The receptor was derived from a young woman with alopecia areata. Some clones in this sample may be carry-over from other donors' samples. This specimen was whole blood, taken in connection with sensitization to the hapten diphenylcyclopropenone (DPC).

CDR3 coding DNA: TGTGCCAGCAGCACGGGACAGAGAAATCAGCCCCAGCATTTT. Amino acid sequence: CASSTGQRNQPQHF. The chain links TRBV6-2 or TRBV6-3 to TRBJ1-5; 7 positions match TRBD1. Unmatched junction bases numbered 6, after V lost 6 bases and J lost 4 bases. The CDR3 has 14 amino acids. CDR1 MNHEY and CDR2 SVGEGT come from the germline V gene.